A selection of T cell receptor beta chains follows, all from one sample in a study of T cells expressing NK-cell markers. TCRdb re-called the 5' RACE reads and gives one entry per CDR3 protein, without DNA. The table lists 200,000 to 300,000 distinct CDR3 sequences. Sequenced material: blood T cells: a sorted CD56 or NKG2C T cell subset, CD4+ or CD8+ T cells, or bulk PBMC T cells (not recorded which). The receptors here all came from a woman aged 18 to 75 in good health. Both conserved end residues are part of each CDR3. The order of the fields is J gene, V gene, CDR3 length, CDR3 protein.

j_gene: TRBJ1-3
v_gene: TRBV5-1
len: 15
CDR3aa: CATGTDGSSGNTIYF

j_gene: TRBJ2-5
v_gene: TRBV15
len: 14
CDR3aa: CATSRDQLGETQYF

j_gene: TRBJ2-4
v_gene: TRBV2
len: 15
CDR3aa: CASSDLQGGQNIQYF

j_gene: TRBJ1-2
v_gene: TRBV6-5
len: 15
CDR3aa: CASSLQGAANYGYTF

j_gene: TRBJ2-1
v_gene: TRBV9
len: 16
CDR3aa: CASSSLDRSSYNEQFF

j_gene: TRBJ2-3
v_gene: TRBV5-1
len: 14
CDR3aa: CASSLVPSTDTQYF

j_gene: TRBJ2-2
v_gene: TRBV12-3/TRBV12-4
len: 13
CDR3aa: CASTNVGTGELFF

j_gene: TRBJ1-1
v_gene: TRBV6-2/TRBV6-3
len: 17
CDR3aa: CASSSGPGQGLNTEAFF

j_gene: TRBJ2-2
v_gene: TRBV5-1
len: 16
CDR3aa: CASSLARSLSTGELFF

j_gene: TRBJ2-1
v_gene: TRBV19
len: 15
CDR3aa: CASTAGQSSYNEQFF

j_gene: TRBJ2-5
v_gene: TRBV30
len: 17
CDR3aa: CAWSVSWESGGQETQYF

j_gene: TRBJ2-7
v_gene: TRBV20-1
len: 15
CDR3aa: CSAAELAGGTYEQYF

j_gene: TRBJ2-2
v_gene: TRBV10-3
len: 15
CDR3aa: CAISELAGGPGELFF

j_gene: TRBJ1-4
v_gene: TRBV10-3
len: 14
CDR3aa: CAISDRQENEKLFF

j_gene: TRBJ1-1
v_gene: TRBV11-2
len: 13
CDR3aa: CASSLGRTVWAFF

j_gene: TRBJ2-5
v_gene: TRBV12-3/TRBV12-4
len: 12
CDR3aa: CASSLYKETQYF

j_gene: TRBJ1-5
v_gene: TRBV6-5
len: 15
CDR3aa: CASSYPGGSNQPQHF

j_gene: TRBJ2-1
v_gene: TRBV20-1
len: 15
CDR3aa: CSARDPGTGVNEQFF

j_gene: TRBJ2-3
v_gene: TRBV4-3
len: 19
CDR3aa: CASSQWSLNMREKEDTQYF

j_gene: TRBJ1-2
v_gene: TRBV29-1
len: 12
CDR3aa: CSVAGSNYGYTF

j_gene: TRBJ2-3
v_gene: TRBV20-1
len: 15
CDR3aa: CSARDPYGRADTQYF

j_gene: TRBJ2-3
v_gene: TRBV19
len: 12
CDR3aa: CASGTGTDTQYF

j_gene: TRBJ1-5
v_gene: TRBV7-2
len: 16
CDR3aa: CASSLDWAGATQPQHF

j_gene: TRBJ2-1
v_gene: TRBV5-1
len: 16
CDR3aa: CASTGGGQDRWNEQFF

j_gene: TRBJ2-3
v_gene: TRBV5-1
len: 15
CDR3aa: CASRGGKPSTDTQYF

j_gene: TRBJ1-1
v_gene: TRBV28
len: 13
CDR3aa: CASRLGRDTEAFF

j_gene: TRBJ2-1
v_gene: TRBV7-7
len: 16
CDR3aa: CASSLGGSGSYNEQFF

j_gene: TRBJ1-5
v_gene: TRBV12-3/TRBV12-4
len: 14
CDR3aa: CASSLGAANQPQHF

j_gene: TRBJ2-1
v_gene: TRBV2
len: 15
CDR3aa: CATGTSGSQNNEQFF

j_gene: TRBJ1-5
v_gene: TRBV6-2/TRBV6-3
len: 14
CDR3aa: CASRPLWTHQPQHF

j_gene: TRBJ2-3
v_gene: TRBV7-2
len: 15
CDR3aa: CASSVAGHNTDTQYF

j_gene: TRBJ2-1
v_gene: TRBV29-1
len: 13
CDR3aa: CSVRGDSYNEQFF

j_gene: TRBJ1-4
v_gene: TRBV7-8
len: 16
CDR3aa: CASSLRQHATLEKLFF

j_gene: TRBJ2-1
v_gene: TRBV20-1
len: 14
CDR3aa: CTSLRGPTDNEQFF

j_gene: TRBJ1-5
v_gene: TRBV6-2/TRBV6-3
len: 14
CDR3aa: CASRRDGNNQPQHF

j_gene: TRBJ2-5
v_gene: TRBV12-3/TRBV12-4
len: 17
CDR3aa: CASSFLAGGFGTETQYF

j_gene: TRBJ2-1
v_gene: TRBV7-2
len: 15
CDR3aa: CASSLVRTSNNEQFF

j_gene: TRBJ1-2
v_gene: TRBV3-1
len: 13
CDR3aa: CASSQGRIYGYTF

j_gene: TRBJ2-1
v_gene: TRBV6-5
len: 11
CDR3aa: CASKAYNEQFF

j_gene: TRBJ2-5
v_gene: TRBV4-3
len: 14
CDR3aa: CASSQSSGIETQYF

j_gene: TRBJ1-2
v_gene: TRBV20-1
len: 13
CDR3aa: CSATTGGLYGYTF

j_gene: TRBJ2-2
v_gene: TRBV6-2/TRBV6-3
len: 17
CDR3aa: CASSYSTALIVTGELFF

j_gene: TRBJ1-6
v_gene: TRBV5-6
len: 15
CDR3aa: CASSLQGGDYSPLHF

j_gene: TRBJ2-6
v_gene: TRBV5-5
len: 15
CDR3aa: CASSSPSSGANVLTF

j_gene: TRBJ2-1
v_gene: TRBV12-3/TRBV12-4
len: 12
CDR3aa: CASSSGYNEQFF

j_gene: TRBJ1-1
v_gene: TRBV28
len: 16
CDR3aa: CASIVGGVGGNTEAFF

j_gene: TRBJ1-2
v_gene: TRBV29-1
len: 12
CDR3aa: CSVNSINYGYTF